A single T cell receptor beta chain is shown here with its context. The antigen is undetermined. The data originate from a study of T cells after yellow fever vaccination. About the research overall: In the case of low-cell-number fractions, SMART-Seq v4 Ultra Low Input was used for preparation.

TCR cDNA was made by 5'RACE template switching, adding a universal primer site and UMIs. Each CDR3 protein gets one entry after TCRdb re-called the 5' RACE reads with MiXCR. The data contain more than 300,000 distinct CDR3 sequences, around 4.5% of them singletons. This CDR3 region has 14 residues. Trimming removed 3 bases from V and 8 bases from J, with 14 bases in between. CDR1 is LNHDA and CDR2 is SQIVND in the germline V gene (reference sequence). Overall study findings and caveats: From the bulk population, abundant clonotypes could contaminate and appear within FACS-sorted repertoires. Subsequent to the booster, the majority of primary-vaccination clones reappeared (96% CD4, approximately 85% CD8).

The genes are TRBV19 and TRBJ2-1; D call uncertain. The receptor was derived from a man aged 18-30 years who received the YFV17D yellow fever vaccine. Sequencing was performed on PBMCs, taken 15 days after the yellow fever booster vaccination. The CDR3 nucleotides read TGTGCCAGTAGTATCTATCAACCCGGGCATGAGCAGTTCTTC. Protein product: CASSIYQPGHEQFF.